This TCR beta chain was observed in a study of PD-1 blockade in classical Hodgkin lymphoma. About the study: Nivolumab dosing for patients was 3 mg/kg, administered intravenously every 2 weeks.

Autologous stem cell transplantation was followed by relapse in every patient, and brentuximab vedotin exposure varied. Profiling relied on immunoSEQ multiplex PCR, and the TCRdb table lists in-frame clones only, not all of them. The sample lists roughly 60,000 clones, roughly 91% occurring once. Germline CDR1 SGHRS, CDR2 YFSETQ. This CDR3 comprises 14 residues. V shed 4 bases and J shed 1 base, with 8 bases lying between them. The chain joins TRBV5-1 to TRBJ2-2, with D maybe TRBD1 (5 bases). This sequence was found in a human donor with classical Hodgkin lymphoma. Sequences were derived from peripheral blood mononuclear cells (PBMCs), sampled before the second cycle of nivolumab. Written as DNA, the CDR3 is TGCGCCAGCAGCAGGGGCGAGAACACCGGGGAGCTGTTTTTT. As protein: CASSRGENTGELFF.